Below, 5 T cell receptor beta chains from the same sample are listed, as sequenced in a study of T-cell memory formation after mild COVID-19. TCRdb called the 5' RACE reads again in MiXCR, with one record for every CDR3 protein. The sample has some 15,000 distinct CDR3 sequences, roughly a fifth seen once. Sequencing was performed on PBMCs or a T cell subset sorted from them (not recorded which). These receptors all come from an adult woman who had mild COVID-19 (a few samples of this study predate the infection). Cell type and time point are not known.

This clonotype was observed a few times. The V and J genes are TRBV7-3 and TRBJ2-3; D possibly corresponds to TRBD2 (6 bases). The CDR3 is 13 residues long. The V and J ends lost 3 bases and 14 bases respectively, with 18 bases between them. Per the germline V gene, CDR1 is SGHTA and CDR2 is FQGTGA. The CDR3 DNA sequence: TGTGCCAGCAGCTTGGGACTTCGAGAGAAGTGGTATTTT. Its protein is CASSLGLREKWYF.

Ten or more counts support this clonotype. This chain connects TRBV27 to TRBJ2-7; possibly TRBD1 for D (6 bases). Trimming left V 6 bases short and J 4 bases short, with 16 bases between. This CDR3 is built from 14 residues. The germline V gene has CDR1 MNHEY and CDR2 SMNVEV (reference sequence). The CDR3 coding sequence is TGTGCCAGCAGGGTGACAGGCGATATGTACGAGCAGTACTTC. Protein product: CASRVTGDMYEQYF.

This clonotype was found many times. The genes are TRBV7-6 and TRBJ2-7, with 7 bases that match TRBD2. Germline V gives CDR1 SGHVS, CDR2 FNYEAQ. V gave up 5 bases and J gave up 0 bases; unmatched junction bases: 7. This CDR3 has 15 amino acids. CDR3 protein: CASSLDWTSSYEQYF. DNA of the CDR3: TGTGCCAGCAGCCTCGACTGGACTAGCTCCTACGAGCAGTACTTC.

CDR3 residues: CAWATGINTEAFF. The CDR3 bases are TGTGCCTGGGCTACAGGGATAAACACTGAAGCTTTCTTT. The V gene is TRBV30, the J gene TRBJ1-1, with a possible D match to TRBD1 (6 bases). The CDR3 spans 13 residues. The germline V and J ends were trimmed by 5 bases and 2 bases, with 12 bases remaining between them. Germline CDR1 reads GTSNPN; CDR2 reads SVGIG (reference sequence).

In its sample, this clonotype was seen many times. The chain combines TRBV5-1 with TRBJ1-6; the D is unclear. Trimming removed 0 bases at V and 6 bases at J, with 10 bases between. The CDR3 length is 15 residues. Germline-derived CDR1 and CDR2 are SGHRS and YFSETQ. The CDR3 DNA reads TGCGCCAGCAGCTTGGAGACCCCGGGTAATTCACCCCTCCACTTT. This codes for CASSLETPGNSPLHF.